The 5 T cell receptor beta chains in this list originate from one sample, sequenced in a study of cytomegalovirus exposure and HLA in healthy donors. The PCR was carried out with 60 Vbeta primers and 13 Jbeta primers. Profiled with immunoSEQ multiplex PCR; TCRdb holds only in-frame clones, not every one. The sample table sets out about 130,000 clones. The specimen was PBMCs. These receptors originate from a man between 18 and 29 years old in good health and CMV-seronegative.

The chain couples TRBV6-5 to TRBJ1-2, with D unclear. V was cut by 6 bases and J by 4 bases, with 6 bases left in between. Germline V gene lookup returns CDR1 MNHEY and CDR2 SVGAGI. CDR3 length: 11 amino acids. CDR3 nucleotides: TGTGCCAGCAGGCGTGGCTATGGCTACACCTTC. Protein product: CASRRGYGYTF.

The V gene is TRBV10-3, the J gene TRBJ1-2; the D is unclear. With 5 bases removed from V and 6 bases from J, the gap between germline ends came to 16 bases. The CDR3 spans 14 residues. Germline V gene sequence: CDR1 ENHRY, CDR2 SYGVKD. The CDR3 here is CAISSSYSGDGYTF. As DNA, the CDR3 is TGTGCCATCAGTAGTTCGTATAGCGGCGATGGCTACACCTTC.

The chain has TRBV28 and TRBJ2-1; possibly TRBD2 for D (5 bases). Looked up from germline, CDR1 is MDHEN and CDR2 is SYDVKM. The V gene lost 1 base and the J gene lost 7 bases, with 17 bases spanning the gap. The CDR3 totals 16 residues. This CDR3 reads CASSLLFAGGSNEQFF. The CDR3, as DNA: TGTGCCAGCAGTTTATTATTTGCTGGAGGAAGTAATGAGCAGTTCTTC.

The rearrangement uses TRBV4-3 and TRBJ1-1; weak D call: TRBD1 (5 bases). There are 16 residues in the CDR3. Trimming took 0 bases from V and 3 from J, leaving 14 bases between them. Germline CDR1 reads LGHNA; CDR2 reads YSLEER. CDR3 residues: CASSQEDTTGDTEAFF. For the CDR3, the DNA is TGCGCCAGCAGCCAAGAGGACACCACTGGGGACACTGAAGCTTTCTTT.

The chain carries TRBV5-1 and TRBJ1-6; the match to TRBD1 covers 7 bases. CDR1 SGHRS and CDR2 YFSETQ come from the germline V gene. With 4 bases clipped from V and 5 bases from J, the junction kept 9 bases outside the gene matches. CDR3 size: 16 residues. The CDR3: CASSTSQGRNNSPLHF. DNA of the CDR3: TGCGCCAGCAGCACCTCACAGGGGAGAAATAATTCACCCCTCCACTTT.